The 23 T cell receptor beta chains in this list originate from one sample, sequenced in a study of Siglec-9 on CD8 T cells in melanoma. Assay: immunoSEQ multiplex PCR; the TCRdb copy retains only in-frame clones and omits some. Counted here are approximately 39,000 clones, 80% to 85% occurring once; the ten biggest clones make up around 1.8%. The sequencing input was Siglec-9- CD8+ T cells sorted from blood. Receptor source: a human donor in good health.

This chain links TRBV11-2 with TRBJ2-7; TRBD2 matches 11 bases. The junction had 8 bases not matched to a gene; V was cut back by 5 bases and J by 5 bases. The CDR3 totals 15 residues. Germline CDR1 reads SGHAT; CDR2 reads FQNNGV. CDR3 protein: CASSVRLAGIDEQYF. The CDR3 DNA reads TGTGCCAGCAGCGTCCGACTAGCGGGAATCGACGAGCAGTACTTC.

The V call is TRBV5-4, the J call TRBJ2-1, with D uncertain. The CDR3 covers 15 residues. Trimming pared 4 bases from V and 0 bases from J, leaving 11 bases between. Germline CDR1 reads SGHNT; CDR2 reads YYREEE (reference sequence). The CDR3: CASSIPDDSYNEQFF. In DNA form, the CDR3 reads TGTGCCAGCAGCATACCGGACGACTCCTACAATGAGCAGTTCTTC.

For the CDR3, the DNA is TGCGCCAGCAGCCACCCACAGGGGGCGGGCACAGATACGCAGTATTTT. Translating gives CASSHPQGAGTDTQYF. The rearrangement links TRBV4-1 to TRBJ2-3; TRBD1 aligns across 9 bases. CDR1 and CDR2 from the germline V gene are MGHRA and YSYEKL. CDR3 size: 16 residues. V trimming: 3 bases; J trimming: 1 base; junction bases outside the gene matches: 5.

In the case of this clone: Germline and junction disagree at one end, which may indicate a read error. The chain is built from TRBV27 and TRBJ2-1, with D possibly matching TRBD1 (10 bases). CDR1 is MNHEY, CDR2 SMNVEV, per germline (reference sequence). The CDR3 loop spans 20 amino acids. CDR3 in amino acids: CASSVSGTGDPGTSSSEQFF. CDR3 nucleotide sequence: TGTGCCAGCAGTGTATCCGGGACAGGGGACCCCGGGACTAGCTCTAGTGAGCAGTTCTTC.

The CDR3 coding sequence is TGTGCCAGCAGCTTACTGCGTTCCTATGGCACAGATACGCAGTATTTT. It translates to CASSLLRSYGTDTQYF. The chain is built from TRBV7-9 and TRBJ2-3; D is undetermined. The CDR3 sequence is 16 residues long. CDR1 SEHNR and CDR2 FQNEAQ come from the germline V gene (reference sequence). With 2 bases removed from V and 1 base from J, the gap between germline ends came to 13 bases.

Only one count was recorded for this clone. CDR3 in DNA: TGTGCCAGCAGCTTGGCCGGGGCGGTTACCTACAATGAGCAGTTCTTC. Translating it yields CASSLAGAVTYNEQFF. The chain links TRBV5-6 to TRBJ2-1; the D gene could be TRBD1 or TRBD2 (5 bases each). Germline lookup yields CDR1 SGHDT and CDR2 YYEEEE. Trimming pared 0 bases from V and 2 bases from J, leaving 12 bases between. The CDR3 has 16 amino acids.

V and J are TRBV10-2 and TRBJ2-3, with 9 nucleotides matching TRBD2. This CDR3 spans 17 amino acids. With 1 base clipped from V and 3 bases from J, the junction kept 8 bases outside the gene matches. The germline V gene has CDR1 WSHSY and CDR2 SAAADI. The CDR3 region has the DNA TGCGCCAGCAGTGAGTACCGGGGCGGGAGGGCTACAGATACGCAGTATTTT. It codes for CASSEYRGGRATDTQYF.

V and J are TRBV29-1 and TRBJ1-2; D might be TRBD1 (5 bases). With 0 bases removed from V and 2 bases from J, the gap between germline ends came to 10 bases. The germline V gene encodes CDR1 SQVTM and CDR2 ANQGSEA. The CDR3 totals 14 residues. The CDR3 protein is CSVEDRQTNYGYTF. The DNA for the CDR3 is TGCAGCGTTGAAGATCGACAGACGAACTATGGCTACACCTTC.

The chain uses TRBV7-8 and TRBJ2-5; 12 nucleotides align to TRBD2. From germline, CDR1 is SGHVS and CDR2 FQNEAQ. The CDR3 length is 16 residues. V shed 1 base, J shed 4 bases, and the junction held 4 bases outside the gene matches. The CDR3 bases are TGTGCCAGCAGCTTAGGACTAGCGGGAGCGGGAGAGACCCAGTACTTC. Protein sequence: CASSLGLAGAGETQYF.

This sequence joins TRBV10-3 and TRBJ2-5; tentatively, D is TRBD2 (6 bases). Germline CDR1 and CDR2: ENHRY and SYGVKD. The V gene lost 0 bases and the J gene lost 4 bases, with 15 bases spanning the gap. This CDR3 contains 16 residues. For the CDR3, the DNA is TGTGCCATCAGTGAGTCGAGAGTCCAGGGAGGAGAGACCCAGTACTTC. Protein product: CAISESRVQGGETQYF.

This clone has only one observation. For the CDR3, the DNA is TGTGCCAGCAGCTTACAAGGATTAGAGGACGGGGAGCTGTTTTTT. Protein product: CASSLQGLEDGELFF. J is TRBJ2-2 and V is TRBV11-3; D ambiguous. The V and J ends lost 2 bases and 7 bases respectively, with 14 bases between them. The germline V gene has CDR1 SGHNT and CDR2 YENEEA. The CDR3 spans 15 residues.

J is TRBJ2-2 and V is TRBV1; TRBD2 was called by the table and not checked on the DNA. TRBV1 is recorded as a pseudogene. The CDR3 contains 21 residues. This chain's CDR3 is CTSSQKSRSGGRLKGTGELFF. CDR3 DNA: TGCACCAGCAGCCAAAAGTCACGAAGCGGGGGACGCCTCAAGGGAACCGGGGAGCTGTTTTTT.

The chain employs TRBV30 and TRBJ1-4, with TRBD1 matching over 9 bases. This CDR3 is built from 15 residues. V lost 1 base, J lost 8 bases, and 8 bases stayed unmatched. The V gene's germline CDR1 is GTSNPN and CDR2 SVGIG (reference sequence). CDR3 sequence (DNA): TGTGCCTGGAGTGGGGAGGGACAGGGTCTCGAAAAACTGTTTTTT. Protein sequence: CAWSGEGQGLEKLFF.

This chain links TRBV5-1 with TRBJ2-3; TRBD2 matches at 8 bases. This CDR3 has 14 residues. Germline-derived CDR1 and CDR2 are SGHRS and YFSETQ. The ends lost 6 bases at V and 2 bases at J; junction bases unmatched: 5. For the CDR3, the DNA is TGCGCCAGCATGCCGGGGGGGAACACAGATACGCAGTATTTT. Its protein is CASMPGGNTDTQYF.

This chain links TRBV14 with TRBJ1-1; 10 nucleotides align to TRBD1. The CDR3 extends over 17 amino acids. Trimming at V came to 0 bases and at J to 5 bases, leaving 9 bases not matched to a gene. CDR1 and CDR2 (germline): SGHDN, FVKESK. The CDR3 protein is CASSQDWRDRGWTEAFF. As DNA, the CDR3 is TGTGCCAGCAGCCAAGATTGGAGGGACAGGGGTTGGACTGAAGCTTTCTTT. Together with reference TRBV14 and TRBJ1-1, the CDR3 gives the full variable domain: EAGVTQFPSHSVIEKGQTVTLRCDPISGHDNLYWYRRVMGKEIKFLLHFVKESKQDESGMPNNRFLAERTGGTYSTLKVQPAELEDSGVYFCASSQDWRDRGWTEAFFGQGTRLTVV.

The gene calls are TRBV11-2 and TRBJ2-5; D uncertain. Germline-derived CDR1 and CDR2 are SGHAT and FQNNGV. CDR3 length: 14 residues. V was trimmed by 4 bases and J by 5 bases, leaving 14 bases between them. Here the CDR3 DNA reads TGTGCCAGCAGCTCGCGACAAGGCGTTGAGACCCAGTACTTC. It yields the protein CASSSRQGVETQYF.

CDR3 DNA sequence: TGTGCCAGCAGTTACTCGGCAGTAAGCAATCAGCCCCAGCATTTT. Translation gives CASSYSAVSNQPQHF. This chain connects TRBV6-5 to TRBJ1-5; the D is unclear. The CDR3 has 15 residues. Germline CDR1 is MNHEY and CDR2 is SVGAGI. The germline V and J ends were trimmed by 0 bases and 1 base, with 7 bases remaining between them.

This rearrangement joins TRBV7-8 to TRBJ1-1; TRBD1 agrees at 9 bases. CDR3 size: 15 residues. From germline, CDR1 is SGHVS and CDR2 FQNEAQ. After removal of 2 bases from V and 4 bases from J, the junction contained 5 bases not matched to a gene. The CDR3 is CASSLRGTGSTEAFF. CDR3 in DNA: TGTGCCAGCAGCTTAAGAGGGACAGGGTCCACTGAAGCTTTCTTT.

This rearrangement joins TRBV10-3 to TRBJ2-7; 8 bases fit TRBD1. The J segment lost 4 bases and the V segment lost 5 bases, leaving 7 bases of the junction unmatched. Looked up from germline, CDR1 is ENHRY and CDR2 is SYGVKD. The CDR3 spans 14 residues. The CDR3 DNA is TGTGCCATCAGTCCGAACACAGGGGGATACGAGCAGTACTTC. This encodes CAISPNTGGYEQYF.

This clone was observed a handful of times. This sequence joins TRBV18 and TRBJ1-1, with no clear D. Germline assignment: CDR1 KGHSH and CDR2 LQKENI. Trimming pared 4 bases from V and 0 bases from J, leaving 12 bases between. This CDR3 is 15 amino acids long. The CDR3 nucleotides are TGTGCCAGCTCACAACCAGGTTTACTGAACACTGAAGCTTTCTTT. Its protein is CASSQPGLLNTEAFF.

The chain employs TRBV28 and TRBJ2-1; D possibly corresponds to TRBD2 (6 bases). Per germline, CDR1 MDHEN and CDR2 SYDVKM. Trimming removed 7 bases from V and 7 bases from J, with 26 bases in between. CDR3 length: 17 residues. CDR3 residues: CASTDNAGSGGSNEQFF. The DNA of the CDR3 is TGTGCCAGCACCGATAACGCGGGGAGTGGAGGATCGAATGAGCAGTTCTTC.

The gene calls are TRBV29-1 and TRBJ1-1; TRBD1 might be the D (6 bases). CDR3 length: 14 amino acids. Germline CDR1 is SQVTM and CDR2 is ANQGSEA. Trimming removed 2 bases at V and 2 bases at J, with 12 bases between. CDR3 DNA: TGCAGCGTTGAAACGGACAGATCTAACACTGAAGCTTTCTTT. Its translation is CSVETDRSNTEAFF.

The CDR3 spells CASSLIGGVNGYTF. In nucleotides, the CDR3 is TGTGCCAGCAGCTTGATAGGGGGGGTGAATGGCTACACCTTC. The V gene is TRBV5-6, the J gene TRBJ1-2; the D gene is possibly TRBD1 (6 bases). Germline-derived CDR1 and CDR2 are SGHDT and YYEEEE. V lost 1 base and J lost 6, with 13 bases in between. There are 14 residues in the CDR3.